These T cell receptor beta chains were read from a single sample in a study of spatial heterogeneity in lung cancer. Each CDR3 protein is one row after TCRdb ran MiXCR on the 5' RACE reads. This table has thousands of distinct CDR3 sequences, 25% to 30% appearing once. The sequencing here drew on lung tumor tissue, taken at surgery. The receptors originated from a male donor with early-stage non-small cell lung cancer. Both conserved end residues are part of each CDR3. A D gene is named only where the DNA matches it firmly. Clone size is not always given. Where it is, it says once, few, many or a class for expanded clones.

TRBV5-1	TRBJ2-3	few	TRBD1	TGCGCCAGCAGCAGGGACAGGGGAGCAGATACGCAGTATTTT	CASSRDRGADTQYF
TRBV15	TRBJ2-3	once	NA	TGTGCCACCAGCAGAGAATTACAGGGCATTGATACGCAGTATTTT	CATSRELQGIDTQYF
TRBV10-2	TRBJ2-7	NA	TRBD1	TGCGCCAGCAGACGGGACAGGGCTGGCGAGCAGTACTTC	CASRRDRAGEQYF
TRBV4-2	TRBJ2-7	large	TRBD2	TGTGCCAGCGGAGAGGTTAGCGGGGCCTACGAGCAGTACTTC	CASGEVSGAYEQYF
TRBV11-1	TRBJ2-5	few	NA	TGTGCCAGCAGCATGCAGGAGCAAGAGACCCAGTACTTC	CASSMQEQETQYF
TRBV7-9	TRBJ2-5	NA	NA	TGTGCCAGCACCCCACTCGCAGGGATCCTGGGGGAGACCCAGTACTTC	CASTPLAGILGETQYF
TRBV24-1	TRBJ2-2	few	NA	TGTGCCACCAGTGATTTGCATTCCGGGGAGCTGTTTTTT	CATSDLHSGELFF
TRBV10-3	TRBJ2-7	medium-sized	TRBD2	TGTGCCATCAGTGAGTCCGGACTAGCGGGAGCCGGGGAGTACTTC	CAISESGLAGAGEYF
TRBV2	TRBJ2-7	few	TRBD2	TGTGCCAGCAGCGAGGGACTAGCGGGATCCTACGAGCAGTACTTC	CASSEGLAGSYEQYF
TRBV7-8	TRBJ2-7	NA	TRBD2	TGTGCCAGCAGCCTGTGGACTAGCGGGAGCTCCTACGAGCAGTACTTC	CASSLWTSGSSYEQYF
TRBV7-3	TRBJ2-6	NA	TRBD1	TGTGCCAGCAGCCTAACCGGGACAGGGGCAATTGGGGCCAACGTCCTGACTTTC	CASSLTGTGAIGANVLTF
TRBV7-9	TRBJ1-6	medium-sized	NA	TGTGCCAGCAGCTTATCCAACAATTCACCCCTCCACTTT	CASSLSNNSPLHF
TRBV11-2	TRBJ2-2	NA	NA	TGTGCCAGCACCCTCGGAGTGAGCGGGGAGCTGTTTTTT	CASTLGVSGELFF
TRBV14	TRBJ2-1	few	TRBD2	TGTGCCAGCAGCCGAAAAGGGACTAGCGGTGCGAGCTCCTACAATGAGCAGTTCTTC	CASSRKGTSGASSYNEQFF
TRBV2	TRBJ2-3	few	NA	TGTGCCAGCAGTGGCCCTGGGGCTGATACGCAGTATTTT	CASSGPGADTQYF
TRBV9	TRBJ2-7	NA	NA	TGTGCCAGCAGCTCCCGATGGGGCGAGCAGTACTTC	CASSSRWGEQYF
TRBV11-2	TRBJ2-3	NA	NA	TGTGCCAGCAGCCGGGGCTACACAGATACGCAGTATTTT	CASSRGYTDTQYF
TRBV4-1	TRBJ2-5	NA	NA	TGCGCCAGCAGCCATGGGGGCACGGAGACCCAGTACTTC	CASSHGGTETQYF
TRBV27	TRBJ2-1	NA	NA	TGTGCCAGCAGTTTATCGGCAGGGAGGTATCGGTTCTTC	CASSLSAGRYRFF
TRBV29-1	TRBJ2-1	medium-sized	TRBD2	TGCAGCGTTCCCGGGACTAGGCACAATGAGCAGTTCTTC	CSVPGTRHNEQFF
TRBV10-3	TRBJ2-3	NA	NA	TGTGCCATCAGGAGCGGATACACAGATACGCAGTATTTT	CAIRSGYTDTQYF
TRBV7-8	TRBJ2-1	medium-sized	TRBD2	TGTGCCAGCAGCTTCGGACTAGCGGGATTTTATGAGCAGTTCTTC	CASSFGLAGFYEQFF
TRBV12-3/TRBV12-4	TRBJ2-1	medium-sized	NA	TGTGCCAGCAGTCGAGTCGGTAAGGGCTTAAATGAGCAGTTCTTC	CASSRVGKGLNEQFF
TRBV4-1	TRBJ2-5	medium-sized	TRBD2	TGCGCCAGCAGCCGAGGTACGGTCGGGACTAGTCAAGAGACCCAGTACTTC	CASSRGTVGTSQETQYF
TRBV12-3/TRBV12-4	TRBJ2-1	medium-sized	NA	TGTGCCAGCAGTTTAAAGGGTGGCAATGAGCAGTTCTTC	CASSLKGGNEQFF
TRBV10-1	TRBJ2-2	NA	NA	TGCGCCAGCAGCGGGACCTTCACCGGGGAGCTGTTTTTT	CASSGTFTGELFF